The TCR beta chain under discussion was sequenced for a study of T cells in Graves' hyperthyroidism and ophthalmopathy. For the study at large: Specimen type is peripheral blood, collected at initial diagnosis prior to any treatment. Findings and caveats of the study: Most thyroid clonotypes expanded above 0.001 appeared in blood too.

Authors of the study amplified TCR beta CDR3 regions from RNA transcripts. Carried out on the TCR CDR3, a first-round RT-PCR used the HTBI primer set. TCRdb re-analysed the multiplex PCR reads in MiXCR, keeping a single row per CDR3 protein. The repertoire holds a few hundred thousand distinct CDR3 sequences, with about a sixth as singletons. CDR3 size: 13 residues. Germline CDR1 and CDR2: MNHEY and SVGEGT. V trimming: 4 bases; J trimming: 5 bases; junction bases outside the gene matches: 5. This clonotype has a handful of counts. Antigen specificity is unknown. The chain employs TRBV6-2 or TRBV6-3 and TRBJ2-7; TRBD2 agrees at 7 bases. Specimen: blood. The TCR comes from a woman between 40 and 55 years old with Graves' ophthalmopathy. CDR3 loop: CASSLSGTNEQYF. CDR3 DNA: TGTGCCAGCAGTTTAAGCGGGACGAACGAGCAGTACTTC.